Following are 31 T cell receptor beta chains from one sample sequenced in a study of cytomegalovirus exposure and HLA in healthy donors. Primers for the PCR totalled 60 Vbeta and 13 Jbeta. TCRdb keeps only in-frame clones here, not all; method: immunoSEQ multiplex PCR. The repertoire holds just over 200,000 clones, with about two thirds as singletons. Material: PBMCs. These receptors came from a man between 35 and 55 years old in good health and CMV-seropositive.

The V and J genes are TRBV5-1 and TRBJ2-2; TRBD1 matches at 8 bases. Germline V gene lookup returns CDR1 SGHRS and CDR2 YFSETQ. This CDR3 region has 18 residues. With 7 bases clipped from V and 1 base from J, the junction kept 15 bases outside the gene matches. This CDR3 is CASRAGYRGTKNTGELFF. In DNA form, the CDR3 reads TGCGCCAGCCGGGCGGGTTACAGGGGGACAAAGAACACCGGGGAGCTGTTTTTT.

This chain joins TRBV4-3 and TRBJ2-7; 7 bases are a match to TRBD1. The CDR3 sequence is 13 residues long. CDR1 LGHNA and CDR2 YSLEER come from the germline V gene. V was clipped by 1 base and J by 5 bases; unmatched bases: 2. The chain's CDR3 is CASSQAQGHEQYF. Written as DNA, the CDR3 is TGCGCCAGCAGCCAAGCACAGGGGCACGAGCAGTACTTC.

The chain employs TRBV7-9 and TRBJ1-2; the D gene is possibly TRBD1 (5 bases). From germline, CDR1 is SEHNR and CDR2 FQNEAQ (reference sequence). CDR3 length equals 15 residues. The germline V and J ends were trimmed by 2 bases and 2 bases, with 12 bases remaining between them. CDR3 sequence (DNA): TGTGCCAGCAGCTTAACTCGTAACAGGAACTATGGCTACACCTTC. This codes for CASSLTRNRNYGYTF.

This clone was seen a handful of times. CDR3 in DNA: TGTGCCAGTACCATGACAGGGGGCGGTTCACCCCTCCACTTT. Encoded protein: CASTMTGGGSPLHF. The V call is TRBV19, the J call TRBJ1-6; 10 bases map to TRBD1. There are 14 residues in the CDR3. Germline V gene sequence: CDR1 LNHDA, CDR2 SQIVND (reference sequence). Unmatched junction bases numbered 6, after V lost 7 bases and J lost 9 bases.

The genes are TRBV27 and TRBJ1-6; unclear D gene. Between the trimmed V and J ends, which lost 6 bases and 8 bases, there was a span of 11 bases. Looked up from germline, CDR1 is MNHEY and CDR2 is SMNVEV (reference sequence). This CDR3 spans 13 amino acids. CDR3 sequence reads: CASSYVEDSPLHF. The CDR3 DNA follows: TGTGCCAGCAGCTACGTTGAGGATTCACCCCTCCACTTT.

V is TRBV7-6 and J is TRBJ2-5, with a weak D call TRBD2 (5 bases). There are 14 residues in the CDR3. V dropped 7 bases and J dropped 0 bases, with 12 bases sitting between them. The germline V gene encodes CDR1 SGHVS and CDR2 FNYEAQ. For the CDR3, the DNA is TGTGCCAGCACCCTATGGCGGGACCAAGAGACCCAGTACTTC. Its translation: CASTLWRDQETQYF.

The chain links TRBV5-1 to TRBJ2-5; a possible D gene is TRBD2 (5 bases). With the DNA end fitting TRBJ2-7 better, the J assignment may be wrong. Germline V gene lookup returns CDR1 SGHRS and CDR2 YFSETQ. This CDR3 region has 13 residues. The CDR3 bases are TGCGCCAGCAGCTTCGAGGGCTACTACGAGCAGTACTTC. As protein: CASSFEGYYEQYF.

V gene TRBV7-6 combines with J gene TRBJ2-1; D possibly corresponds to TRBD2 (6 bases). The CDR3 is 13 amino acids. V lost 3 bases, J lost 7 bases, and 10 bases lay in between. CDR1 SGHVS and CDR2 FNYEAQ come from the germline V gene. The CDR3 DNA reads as TGTGCCAGCAGCTTGGGGGGACGGAATGAGCAGTTCTTC. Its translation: CASSLGGRNEQFF.

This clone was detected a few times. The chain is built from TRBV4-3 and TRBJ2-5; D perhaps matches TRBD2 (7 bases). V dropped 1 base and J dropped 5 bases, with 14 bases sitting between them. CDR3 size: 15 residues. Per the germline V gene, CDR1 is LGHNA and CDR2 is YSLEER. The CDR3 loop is CASSQAVGGRETQYF. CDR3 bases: TGCGCCAGCAGCCAAGCGGTGGGGGGGCGGGAGACCCAGTACTTC.

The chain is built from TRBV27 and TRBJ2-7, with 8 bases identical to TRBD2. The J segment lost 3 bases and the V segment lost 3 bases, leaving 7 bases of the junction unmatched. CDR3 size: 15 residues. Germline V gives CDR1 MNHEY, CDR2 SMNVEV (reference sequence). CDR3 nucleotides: TGTGCCAGCAGTTTGTGGAGCGGGGGAGACTACGAGCAGTACTTC. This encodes CASSLWSGGDYEQYF.

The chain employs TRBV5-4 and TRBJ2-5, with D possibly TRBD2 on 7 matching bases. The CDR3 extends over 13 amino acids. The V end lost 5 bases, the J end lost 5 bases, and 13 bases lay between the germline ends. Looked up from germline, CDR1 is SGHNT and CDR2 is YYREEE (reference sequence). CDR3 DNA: TGTGCCAGCAGTGGGGGGGGCAGCGAGACCCAGTACTTC. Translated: CASSGGGSETQYF.

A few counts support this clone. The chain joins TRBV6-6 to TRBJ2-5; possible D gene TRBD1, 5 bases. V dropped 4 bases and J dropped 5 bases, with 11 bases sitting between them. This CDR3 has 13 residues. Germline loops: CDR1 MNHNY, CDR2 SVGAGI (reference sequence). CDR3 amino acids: CASSSDIRETQYF. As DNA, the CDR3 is TGTGCCAGCAGTTCGGACATCCGGGAGACCCAGTACTTC.

The CDR3 nucleotides are TGTGCCAGCAGCCCCCCGGGACAGAGCAATCAGCCCCAGCATTTT. This sequence encodes CASSPPGQSNQPQHF. The chain carries TRBV7-8 and TRBJ1-5; 7 nucleotides align to TRBD1. Germline V CDR1 and CDR2: SGHVS, FQNEAQ. CDR3 length: 15 amino acids. Germline trimming cut 5 bases from V and 1 base from J; bases unmatched to any gene: 5.

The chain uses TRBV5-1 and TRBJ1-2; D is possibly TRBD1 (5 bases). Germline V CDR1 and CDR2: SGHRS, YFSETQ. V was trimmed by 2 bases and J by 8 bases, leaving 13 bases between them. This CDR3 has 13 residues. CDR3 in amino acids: CASSLEGVEGYTF. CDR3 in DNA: TGCGCCAGCAGCTTAGAAGGGGTCGAGGGCTACACCTTC.

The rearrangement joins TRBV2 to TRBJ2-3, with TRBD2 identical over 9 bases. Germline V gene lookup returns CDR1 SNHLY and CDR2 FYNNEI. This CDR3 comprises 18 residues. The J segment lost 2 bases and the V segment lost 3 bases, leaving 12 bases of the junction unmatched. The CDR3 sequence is CASSDGGGLADYTDTQYF. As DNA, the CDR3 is TGTGCCAGCAGTGATGGAGGGGGACTAGCAGACTACACAGATACGCAGTATTTT.

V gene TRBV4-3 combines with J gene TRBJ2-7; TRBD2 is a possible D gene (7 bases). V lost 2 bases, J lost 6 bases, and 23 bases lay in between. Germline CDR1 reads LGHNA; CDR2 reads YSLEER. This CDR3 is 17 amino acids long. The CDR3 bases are TGCGCCAGCAGCCAAAACTTCGAGGGGGGGGGCCTGGGCGAGCAGTACTTC. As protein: CASSQNFEGGGLGEQYF.

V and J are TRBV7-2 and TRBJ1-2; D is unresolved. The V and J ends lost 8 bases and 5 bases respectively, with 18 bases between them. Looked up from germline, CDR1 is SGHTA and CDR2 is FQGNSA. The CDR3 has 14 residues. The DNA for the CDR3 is TGTGCCAGCGGCAAACCCTTCGTCCGATATGGCTACACCTTC. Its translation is CASGKPFVRYGYTF.

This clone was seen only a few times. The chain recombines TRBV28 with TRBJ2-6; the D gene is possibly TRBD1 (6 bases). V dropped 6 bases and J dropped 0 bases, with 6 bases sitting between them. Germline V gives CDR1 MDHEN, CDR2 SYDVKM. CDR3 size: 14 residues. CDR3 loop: CASRDSSGANVLTF. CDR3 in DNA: TGTGCCAGCAGGGACAGCTCTGGGGCCAACGTCCTGACTTTC.

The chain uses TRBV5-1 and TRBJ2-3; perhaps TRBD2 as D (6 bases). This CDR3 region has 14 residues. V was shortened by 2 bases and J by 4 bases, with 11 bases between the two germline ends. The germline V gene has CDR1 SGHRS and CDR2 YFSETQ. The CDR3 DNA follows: TGCGCCAGCAGCTTTGGGGGAGGCGCAGATACGCAGTATTTT. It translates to CASSFGGGADTQYF.

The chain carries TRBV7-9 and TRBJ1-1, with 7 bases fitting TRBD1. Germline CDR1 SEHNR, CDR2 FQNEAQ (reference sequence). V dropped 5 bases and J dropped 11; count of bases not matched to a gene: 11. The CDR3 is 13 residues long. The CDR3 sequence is CASSQGQLVPAFF. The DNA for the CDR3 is TGTGCCAGCAGCCAGGGACAGCTGGTTCCGGCTTTCTTT.

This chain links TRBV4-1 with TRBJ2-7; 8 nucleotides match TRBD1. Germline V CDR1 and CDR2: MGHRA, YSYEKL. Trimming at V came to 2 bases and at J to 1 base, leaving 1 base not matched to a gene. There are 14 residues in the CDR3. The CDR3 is CASSQRTGSYEQYF. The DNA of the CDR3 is TGCGCCAGCAGCCAAAGGACAGGGTCCTACGAGCAGTACTTC.

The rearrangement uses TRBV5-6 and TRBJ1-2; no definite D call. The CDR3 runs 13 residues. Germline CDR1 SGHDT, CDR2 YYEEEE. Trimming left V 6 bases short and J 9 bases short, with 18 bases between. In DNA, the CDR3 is TGTGCCAGCACCACGTGGGTCTTGAGGAGCTACACCTTC. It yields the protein CASTTWVLRSYTF.

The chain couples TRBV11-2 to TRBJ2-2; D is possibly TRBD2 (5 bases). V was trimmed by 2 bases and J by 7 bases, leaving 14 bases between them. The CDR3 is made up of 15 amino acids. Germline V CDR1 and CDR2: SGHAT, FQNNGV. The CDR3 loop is CASSLSGSWVGELFF. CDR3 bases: TGTGCCAGCAGCTTATCGGGGTCCTGGGTCGGGGAGCTGTTTTTT.

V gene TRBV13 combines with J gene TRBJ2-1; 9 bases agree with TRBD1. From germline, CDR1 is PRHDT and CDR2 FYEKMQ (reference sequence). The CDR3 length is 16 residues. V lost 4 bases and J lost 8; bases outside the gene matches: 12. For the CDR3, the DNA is TGTGCCAGCAGCTGGGCGGGACAGGGTGCTAGGGATGAGCAGTTCTTC. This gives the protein CASSWAGQGARDEQFF. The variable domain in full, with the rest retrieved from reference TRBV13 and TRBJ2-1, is AAGVIQSPRHLIKEKRETATLKCYPIPRHDTVYWYQQGPGQDPQFLISFYEKMQSDKGSIPDRFSAQQFSDYHSELNMSSLELGDSALYFCASSWAGQGARDEQFFGPGTRLTVL.

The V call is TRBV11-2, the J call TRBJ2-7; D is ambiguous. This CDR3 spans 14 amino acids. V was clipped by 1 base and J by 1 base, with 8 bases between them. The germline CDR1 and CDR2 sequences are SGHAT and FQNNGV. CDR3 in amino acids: CASSLVGGSYEQYF. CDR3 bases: TGTGCCAGCAGCTTAGTCGGCGGTTCCTACGAGCAGTACTTC.

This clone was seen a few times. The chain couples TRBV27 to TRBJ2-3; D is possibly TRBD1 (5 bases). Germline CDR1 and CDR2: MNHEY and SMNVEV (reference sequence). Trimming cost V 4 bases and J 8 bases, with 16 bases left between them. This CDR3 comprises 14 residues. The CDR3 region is CASSWGQVEGTQYF. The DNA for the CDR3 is TGTGCCAGCAGTTGGGGCCAGGTCGAAGGTACGCAGTATTTT.

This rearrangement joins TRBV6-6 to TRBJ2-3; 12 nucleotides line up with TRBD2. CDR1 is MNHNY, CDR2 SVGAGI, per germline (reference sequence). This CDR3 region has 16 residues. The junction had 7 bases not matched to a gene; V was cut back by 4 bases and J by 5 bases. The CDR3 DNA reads TGTGCCAGCAGTTTGCTAGCGGGGGGGCCTAAAGATACGCAGTATTTT. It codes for CASSLLAGGPKDTQYF.

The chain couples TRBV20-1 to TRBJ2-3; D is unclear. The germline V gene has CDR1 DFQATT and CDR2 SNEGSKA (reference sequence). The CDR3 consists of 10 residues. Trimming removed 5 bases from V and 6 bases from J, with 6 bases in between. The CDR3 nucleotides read TGCAGTGCTTCCGTGGATACGCAGTATTTT. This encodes CSASVDTQYF.

CDR3 protein: CASSPDGGVEETQYF. The DNA for the CDR3 is TGTGCCAGCAGCCCCGACGGAGGGGTAGAAGAGACCCAGTACTTC. The rearrangement joins TRBV11-3 to TRBJ2-5; TRBD2 might be the D (6 bases). Germline assignment: CDR1 SGHNT and CDR2 YENEEA. The length of the CDR3 is 15 residues. V lost 5 bases and J 3 bases, leaving 16 bases between the germline ends.

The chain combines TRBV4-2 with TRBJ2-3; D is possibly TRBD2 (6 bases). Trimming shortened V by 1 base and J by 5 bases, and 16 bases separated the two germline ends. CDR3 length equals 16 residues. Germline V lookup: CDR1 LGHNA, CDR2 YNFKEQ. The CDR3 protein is CASSQAGGTEKDTQYF. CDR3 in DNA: TGTGCCAGCAGCCAAGCTGGGGGGACTGAGAAAGATACGCAGTATTTT.

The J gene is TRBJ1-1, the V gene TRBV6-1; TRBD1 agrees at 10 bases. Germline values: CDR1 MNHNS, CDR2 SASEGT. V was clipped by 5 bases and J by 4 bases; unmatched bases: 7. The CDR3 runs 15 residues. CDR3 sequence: CASSWGTGEGTEAFF. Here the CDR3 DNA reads TGTGCCAGCAGTTGGGGGACAGGGGAGGGCACTGAAGCTTTCTTT.